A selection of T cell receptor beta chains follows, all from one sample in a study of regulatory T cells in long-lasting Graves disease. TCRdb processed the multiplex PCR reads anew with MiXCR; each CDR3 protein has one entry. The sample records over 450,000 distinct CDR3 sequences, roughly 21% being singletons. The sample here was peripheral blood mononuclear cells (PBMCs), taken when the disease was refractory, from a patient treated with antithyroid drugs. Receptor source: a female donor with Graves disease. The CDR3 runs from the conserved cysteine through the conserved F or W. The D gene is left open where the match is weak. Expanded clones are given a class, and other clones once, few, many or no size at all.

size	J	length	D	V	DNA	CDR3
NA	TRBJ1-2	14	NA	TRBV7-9	TGTGCCAGCAGCCGGGACACAGGGATCGGTGGCTACACCTTC	CASSRDTGIGGYTF
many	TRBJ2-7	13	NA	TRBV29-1	TGCAGCGTGGGGGGACAGAGTACCTACGAGCAGTACTTC	CSVGGQSTYEQYF
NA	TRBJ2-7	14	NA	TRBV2	TGTGCCAGCGCGCAGGGGGGATCGTCCTACGAGCAGTACTTC	CASAQGGSSYEQYF
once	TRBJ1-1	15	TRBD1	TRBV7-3	TGTGCCAGCAGCTTCCAGGGGGCAAAGAAGTCTGAAGCTTTCTTT	CASSFQGAKKSEAFF
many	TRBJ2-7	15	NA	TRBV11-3	TGTGCCAGCAGCTTAGTCCCAAGCGTCGCCTACGAGCAGTACTTC	CASSLVPSVAYEQYF
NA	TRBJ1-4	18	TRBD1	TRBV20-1	TGCAGTGCTAGAGATAGGGAGGGGGCTCCAGGGTCTAATGAAAAACTGTTTTTT	CSARDREGAPGSNEKLFF
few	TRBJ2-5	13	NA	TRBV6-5	TGTGCCAGCAGTTACGACTTTCAAGAGACCCAGTACTTC	CASSYDFQETQYF
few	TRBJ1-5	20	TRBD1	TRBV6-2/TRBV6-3	TGTGCCAGCAGTTACCGGACAGGGAACGGGGCGGATTTGGGCAATCAGCCCCAGCATTTT	CASSYRTGNGADLGNQPQHF
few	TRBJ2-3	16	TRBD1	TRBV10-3	TGTGCCATTGCCTCGGGACAGGGAGGGGGCACAGATACGCAGTATTTT	CAIASGQGGGTDTQYF
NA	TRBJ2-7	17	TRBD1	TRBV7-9	TGTGCCAGCAGCTTAGCCCGGGGGGACAGGGATACTTACGAGCAGTACTTC	CASSLARGDRDTYEQYF
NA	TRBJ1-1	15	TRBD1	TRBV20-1	TGCAGTGCTTCCCCCGGGACAGGGGGGGTTACTGAAGCTTTCTTT	CSASPGTGGVTEAFF
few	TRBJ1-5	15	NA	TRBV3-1	TGTGCCAGCAGCCAAGATATCGGGTCCGCTCAGCCCCAGCATTTT	CASSQDIGSAQPQHF
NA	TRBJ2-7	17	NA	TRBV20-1	TGCAGTGCTACCTCCAAGGCGGGACCCAGACTCCCCTACGAGCAGTACTTC	CSATSKAGPRLPYEQYF
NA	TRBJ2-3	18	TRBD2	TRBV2	TGTGCCAGCAGTGAAAGGAGACTAGCGGGGGGATACACAGATACGCAGTATTTT	CASSERRLAGGYTDTQYF
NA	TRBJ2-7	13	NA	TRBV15	TGTGCCACCACGGACAGTGCCTCCTACGGGCAGTACTTC	CATTDSASYGQYF
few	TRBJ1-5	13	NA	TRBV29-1	TGCAGCGTTGGGATAGACAGCAATCAGCCCCAGCATTTT	CSVGIDSNQPQHF
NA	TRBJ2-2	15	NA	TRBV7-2	TGTGCCAGCAGCTCCCCCCCGCCGGGCACCGGGGAGCTGTTTTTT	CASSSPPPGTGELFF
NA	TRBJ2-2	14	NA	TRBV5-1	TGCGCCAGCAGCCCCCTGACCAGCACCGGGGAGCTGTTTTTT	CASSPLTSTGELFF
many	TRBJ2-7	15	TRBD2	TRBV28	TGTGCCAGCATTCCACTAGGGCGGGGGGCTCGCGAGCAGTACTTC	CASIPLGRGAREQYF
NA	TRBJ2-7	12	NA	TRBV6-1	TGTGCCAGCAGTCCCACCCGCGAGGAGCAGTACTTC	CASSPTREEQYF
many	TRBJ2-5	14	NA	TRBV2	TGTGCCAGCAGCAAAGGGGGGTTCCAAGAGACCCAGTACTTC	CASSKGGFQETQYF
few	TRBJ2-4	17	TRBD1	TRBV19	TGTGCCAGTAGTCCTATCGCGACAGGGGTGGCCAAAAACATTCAGTACTTC	CASSPIATGVAKNIQYF
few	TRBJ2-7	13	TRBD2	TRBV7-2	TGTGCCAGCGGACCAGCGGGAGCTAGCGAGCAGTACTTC	CASGPAGASEQYF
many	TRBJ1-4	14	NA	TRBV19	TGTGCCAGTAGTGCTGGGTTTGGCCGTGATCAACTGTTTTTT	CASSAGFGRDQLFF
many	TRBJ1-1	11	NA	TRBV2	TGTGCCAGCACCCTAGGGGCTGAAGCTTTCTTT	CASTLGAEAFF
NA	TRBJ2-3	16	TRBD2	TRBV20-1	TGCAGTGCTAGAGGGGAGCGGGGGGGTAGCACAGATACGCAGTATTTT	CSARGERGGSTDTQYF
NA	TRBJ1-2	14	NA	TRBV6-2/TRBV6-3	TGTGCCAGCAGTGGAAAAGGGACGGCCTATGGCTACACCTTC	CASSGKGTAYGYTF
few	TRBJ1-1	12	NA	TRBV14	TGTGCCAGCAGCCAGGGGCACACTGAAGCTTTCTTT	CASSQGHTEAFF
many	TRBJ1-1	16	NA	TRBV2	TGTGCCAGCCAAATAGCGCAGGGCGGATTGAACACTGAAGCTTTCTTT	CASQIAQGGLNTEAFF
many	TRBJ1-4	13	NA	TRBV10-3	TGTGCCATCAGGACGGGGCAAAATGAAAAACTGTTTTTT	CAIRTGQNEKLFF
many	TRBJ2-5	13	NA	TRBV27	TGTGCCAGCAGTCAAACCGTCGCGGAGACCCAGTACTTC	CASSQTVAETQYF
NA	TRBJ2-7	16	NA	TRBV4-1	TGCGCCAGCAGCCAAGTCCCGACAGAGAGCTCCTACGAGCAGTACTTC	CASSQVPTESSYEQYF
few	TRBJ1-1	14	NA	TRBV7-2	TGTGCCAGCAGCGCTCATCAGGGAAGGACTGAAGCTTTCTTT	CASSAHQGRTEAFF